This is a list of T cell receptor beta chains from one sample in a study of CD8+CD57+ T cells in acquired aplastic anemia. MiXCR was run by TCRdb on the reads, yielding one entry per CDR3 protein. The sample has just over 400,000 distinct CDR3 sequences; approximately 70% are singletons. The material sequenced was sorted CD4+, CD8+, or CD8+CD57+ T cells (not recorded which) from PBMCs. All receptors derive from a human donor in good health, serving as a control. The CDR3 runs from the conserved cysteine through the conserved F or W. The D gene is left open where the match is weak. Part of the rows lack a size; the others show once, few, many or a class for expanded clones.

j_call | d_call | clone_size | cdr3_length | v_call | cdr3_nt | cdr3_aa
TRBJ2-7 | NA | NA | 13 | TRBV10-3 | TGTGCCATCAGTGGGACTGACTCCTACGTGGAGTACTTC | CAISGTDSYVEYF
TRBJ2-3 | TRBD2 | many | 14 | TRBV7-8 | TGTGCCAGCAGCTTCTCCGGGGGGAAAGATACGCAGTATTTT | CASSFSGGKDTQYF
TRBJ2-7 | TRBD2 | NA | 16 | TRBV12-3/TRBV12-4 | TGTGCCAGCAGGCAAGGCAGACTAGCGGGGGGGGACGAGCAGTACTTC | CASRQGRLAGGDEQYF
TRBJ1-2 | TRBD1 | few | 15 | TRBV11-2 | TGTGCCAGCAGCTTAGAACAGGGGGGGGTCTATGGCTACACCTTC | CASSLEQGGVYGYTF
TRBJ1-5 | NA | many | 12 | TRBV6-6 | TGTGCCAGCAATTCAGGTCTCCAGCCCCAGCATTTT | CASNSGLQPQHF
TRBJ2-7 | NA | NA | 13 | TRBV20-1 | TGCAGTGCTAGACTAGCCCAGGCCATCCAGCAGTACTTC | CSARLAQAIQQYF
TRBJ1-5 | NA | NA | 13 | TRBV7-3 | TGTGCCAGCAGACAGGCGGGCAATGAGCCTCAGCATTTT | CASRQAGNEPQHF
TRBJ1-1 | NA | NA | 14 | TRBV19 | TGTGCCAGTATAGGAAAAACTTGGAACACTGAAGCTTTCTTT | CASIGKTWNTEAFF
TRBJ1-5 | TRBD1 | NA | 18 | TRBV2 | TGTGCCAGCAGTTTACGAACCGGGACAGGATTAAGCAATCAGCCCCAGCATTTT | CASSLRTGTGLSNQPQHF
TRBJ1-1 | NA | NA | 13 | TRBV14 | TGTGCCAGCAAAGCAGGATCCAGAAACAAGCAGTACTTT | CASKAGSRNKQYF
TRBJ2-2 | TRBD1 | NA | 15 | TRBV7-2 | TGTGCCAGCAGCTCCGGCTGGACAGGCACCGGGGAGCTGTTTTTT | CASSSGWTGTGELFF
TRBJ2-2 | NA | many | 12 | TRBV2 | TGTGCCAGCAGTGTACTAGGCGGGGAGCTGTTTTTT | CASSVLGGELFF
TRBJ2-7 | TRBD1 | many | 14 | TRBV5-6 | TGTGCCAGCAGCTTGGTAGGACAGGACGGCGAGCAGTACTTC | CASSLVGQDGEQYF
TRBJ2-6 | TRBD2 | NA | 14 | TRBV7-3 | TGTGCCAGCAGCGAGTATTCGGGGGAGGGCGTTCTGACTTTC | CASSEYSGEGVLTF
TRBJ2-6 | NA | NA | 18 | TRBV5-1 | TGCGCCAGCAGCTTGGGGTCGGGGATAAACTCTGGGGAGAACGTCCTGACTTTC | CASSLGSGINSGENVLTF
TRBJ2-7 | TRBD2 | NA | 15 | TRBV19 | TGTGCCAGTAGTGTAGCACTAGCGGGAGGCTACGAGCAGTACTTC | CASSVALAGGYEQYF
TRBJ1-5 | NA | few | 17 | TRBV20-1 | TGCAGTGCTAGAGAAAATTCTAACAGGGCACGCAATCAGCCCCAGCATTTT | CSARENSNRARNQPQHF
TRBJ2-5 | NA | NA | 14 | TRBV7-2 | TGTGCCAGCAGCGTTGGTCTAACGGATGCCCAGTACTTCTTC | CASSVGLTDAQYFF
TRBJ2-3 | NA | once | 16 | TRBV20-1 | TGCAGTGCTCCCTATTCGGTCAGGATAAGAACAGATACGCAGTATTTT | CSAPYSVRIRTDTQYF
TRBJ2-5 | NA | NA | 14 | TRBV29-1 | TGCAGCGTAGGGCCCACGGGGGGCGGGGAGACCCAGTACTTC | CSVGPTGGGETQYF
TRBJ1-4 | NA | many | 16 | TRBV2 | TGTGCCAGCAGTGAAGCAAGTGGGGCTCCTAATGAAAAACTGTTTTTT | CASSEASGAPNEKLFF
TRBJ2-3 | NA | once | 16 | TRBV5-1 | TGCGCCAGCAGCCTTACGGATCGGCCAGACACCGATACGCAGTATTTT | CASSLTDRPDTDTQYF
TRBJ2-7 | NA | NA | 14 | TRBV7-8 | TGTGCCAGCAGTGACGGCAGATATTGCTACGAGTACGGTTTC | CASSDGRYCYEYGF
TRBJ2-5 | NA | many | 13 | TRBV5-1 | TGCGCCAGCAGCGAGACTAGTCAGAGAACCCAGTACTTC | CASSETSQRTQYF
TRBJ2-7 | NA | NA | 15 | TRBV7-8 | TGTGCCAGCAGCTCCGAGGTAGGGAGGGGGCCCGAGCAGTACTTC | CASSSEVGRGPEQYF
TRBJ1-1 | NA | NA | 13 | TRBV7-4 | TGTGCCAGCAGCCCACGACCGCGATCCAAAGAGCAGTTC | CASSPRPRSKEQF
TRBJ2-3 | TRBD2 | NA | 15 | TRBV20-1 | TGCAGTGCTACGGAACCGGGACTAGCCTCATATACGCAGTATTTT | CSATEPGLASYTQYF
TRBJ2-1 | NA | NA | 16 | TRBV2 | TGTGCCAGCAGTGTACCCTGGGGCGCGGGGTCGGGTGAGCAGTTCTTC | CASSVPWGAGSGEQFF
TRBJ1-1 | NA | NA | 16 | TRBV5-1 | TGCGCCAGCAGCCATACCACCAGGTACATGAACACTGAAGCTTTCTTT | CASSHTTRYMNTEAFF
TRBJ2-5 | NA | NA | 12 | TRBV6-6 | TGTACCATCAGTGCAGCAGGGGAGACCCAGTACTTC | CTISAAGETQYF
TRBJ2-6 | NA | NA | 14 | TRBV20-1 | TGCAGTGCCGCAAGACTCACAGGGTCGGACGTCCTGACTTTC | CSAARLTGSDVLTF
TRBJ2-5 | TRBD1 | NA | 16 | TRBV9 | TGTGCCAGTAGTCACGGACAGGGGGCGCATCCGGAGACCCAGTACTTC | CASSHGQGAHPETQYF
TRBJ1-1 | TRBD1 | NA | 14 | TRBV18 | TGTGCCAGCTCACACACAGGGGAGGGGACTGAAGCTTTCTTT | CASSHTGEGTEAFF
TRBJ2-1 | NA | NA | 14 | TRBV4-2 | TGTGCCAGCACCTTAGGACTGGCGAACAATGAGCAGTTCTTC | CASTLGLANNEQFF
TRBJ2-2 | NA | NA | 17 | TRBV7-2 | TGTGCCAGCAGCTCAACCACGACAGCGAGGTACTCCGGGGAGCTGTTTTTT | CASSSTTTARYSGELFF
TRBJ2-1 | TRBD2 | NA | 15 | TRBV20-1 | TGCAGTGTCCCCGTGGCTAGCGGCTACAATAATGAGCAGTTCTTC | CSVPVASGYNNEQFF
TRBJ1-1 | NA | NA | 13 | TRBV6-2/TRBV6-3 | TGTGCCAGCAGCTTTTGGGGTTGGACTGAAGCTTTCTTT | CASSFWGWTEAFF
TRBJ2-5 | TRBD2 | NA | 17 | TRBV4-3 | TGCGCCAGCACAGGACTTGGGCTAGCGGGGGGGCGAGAGACCCAGTACTTC | CASTGLGLAGGRETQYF
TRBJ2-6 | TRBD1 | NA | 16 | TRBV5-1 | TGCGCCAGCAGCTTGGGAATGGGACAGGGCCGGGACGTCCTGACTTTC | CASSLGMGQGRDVLTF
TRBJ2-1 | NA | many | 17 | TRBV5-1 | TGCGCCAGCAGCTTGAGAGGTATCAGTGGCACCTACAATGAGCAGTTCTTC | CASSLRGISGTYNEQFF
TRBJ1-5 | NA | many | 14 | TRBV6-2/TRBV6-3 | TGTGCCAGCAAGGCCCTCTATAGCAATCAGCCCCAGCATTTT | CASKALYSNQPQHF
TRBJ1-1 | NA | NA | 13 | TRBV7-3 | TGTGCCAGCAGCCCCACGACAAACACAGACGCCCACTTT | CASSPTTNTDAHF
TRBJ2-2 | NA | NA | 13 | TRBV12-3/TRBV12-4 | TGTGCCAGCGTCCGCTCTCTTACCGGGGAGCTGTTTTTT | CASVRSLTGELFF
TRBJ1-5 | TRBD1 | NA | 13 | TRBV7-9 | TGTGCCAGCAGCTCCCAGGGGGGGGACCATGGCTACTTT | CASSSQGGDHGYF
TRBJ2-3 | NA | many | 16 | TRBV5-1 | TGCGCCAGCAGCCCGGCCTCGGGCTTGGGCACAGATACGCAGTATTTT | CASSPASGLGTDTQYF
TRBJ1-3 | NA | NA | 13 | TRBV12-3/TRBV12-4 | TGTGCCAGCAGACAGGACGCTCGAAACACCATATATTTT | CASRQDARNTIYF